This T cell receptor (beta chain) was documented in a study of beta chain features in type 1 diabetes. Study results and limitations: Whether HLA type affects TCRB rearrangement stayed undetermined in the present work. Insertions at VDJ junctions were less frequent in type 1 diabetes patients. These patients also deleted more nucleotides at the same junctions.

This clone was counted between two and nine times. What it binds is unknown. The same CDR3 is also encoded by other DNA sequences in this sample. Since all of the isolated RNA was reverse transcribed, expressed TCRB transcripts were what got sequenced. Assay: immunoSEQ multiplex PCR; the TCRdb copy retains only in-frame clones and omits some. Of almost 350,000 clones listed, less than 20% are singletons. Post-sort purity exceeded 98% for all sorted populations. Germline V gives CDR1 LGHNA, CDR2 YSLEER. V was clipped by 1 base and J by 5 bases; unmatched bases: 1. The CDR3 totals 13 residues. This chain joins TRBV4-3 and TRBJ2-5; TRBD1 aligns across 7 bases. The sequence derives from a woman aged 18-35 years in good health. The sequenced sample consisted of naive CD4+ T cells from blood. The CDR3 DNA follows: TGCGCCAGCAGCCAAGGCAGGGGGGAGACCCAGTACTTC. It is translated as CASSQGRGETQYF.